The clone carrying this T cell receptor (beta chain) occurred a few times. Clones were read by immunoSEQ multiplex PCR, and TCRdb kept only the in-frame ones, dropping some. Of about 300,000 clones in the sample, more than 70% are singletons; the top ten hold roughly 1.6%. This sample was included in a study of blood T cell repertoires in COVID-19. The clonotype comes from a woman aged 45 to 65 with acute or convalescent COVID-19. Sequencing was carried out using peripheral blood.

For the CDR3, the DNA is TGCGCCAGCAGCCAGTCCGGGACAGCTTACAATGAGCAGTTCTTC. It specifies CASSQSGTAYNEQFF. The chain carries TRBV4-1 and TRBJ2-1; 7 bases line up with TRBD1. CDR1 MGHRA and CDR2 YSYEKL come from the germline V gene. The CDR3 is 15 amino acids. Unmatched junction bases numbered 6, after V lost 3 bases and J lost 4 bases.